A single sample is the source of the 8 T cell receptor beta chains below, sequenced in a study of response to subunit inactivated influenza vaccine. A single record per CDR3 protein comes from TCRdb applying MiXCR to the RT-PCR reads. The sample lists under 750,000 distinct CDR3 sequences; over 9.5% were seen once. The input for sequencing was PBMCs from blood, taken on the day of vaccination. The source of these receptors is a man aged 50-59 years who received an inactivated influenza vaccine.

This clonotype was observed many times. For the CDR3, the DNA is TGTGCCAGCAGCGTAGGAACTAGGCCCGGGGATACGCAGTATTTT. Protein sequence: CASSVGTRPGDTQYF. The V gene is TRBV9, the J gene TRBJ2-3, with a weak D call TRBD2 (5 bases). This CDR3 is 15 amino acids long. Germline V gene lookup returns CDR1 SGDLS and CDR2 YYNGEE. Trimming shortened V by 0 bases and J by 6 bases, and 14 bases separated the two germline ends.

This clonotype was seen at least ten times. The V and J genes are TRBV7-9 and TRBJ1-2; D is undetermined. The CDR3 length is 13 residues. The V and J ends lost 7 bases and 10 bases respectively, with 19 bases between them. Germline assignment: CDR1 SEHNR and CDR2 FQNEAQ (reference sequence). DNA of the CDR3: TGTGCCAGCACCCAACTCGCCGGGGAAGCCTACACCTTC. It translates to CASTQLAGEAYTF.

This clonotype was detected a few times. CDR3 bases: TGTGCCAGCAGCCAAGGACTAGCGGGGGGGCCGCCAACAGAGACCCAGTACTTC. Encoded protein: CASSQGLAGGPPTETQYF. V usage is TRBV28 and J usage is TRBJ2-5; 15 bases are a match to TRBD2. Germline V lookup: CDR1 MDHEN, CDR2 SYDVKM. The V gene end was trimmed by 6 bases and the J gene end by 4 bases; junction bases not matched to a gene: 12. CDR3 size: 18 residues. The whole variable domain, filled in from reference TRBV28 and TRBJ2-5, reads DVKVTQSSRYLVKRTGEKVFLECVQDMDHENMFWYRQDPGLGLRLIYFSYDVKMKEKGDIPEGYSVSREKKERFSLILESASTNQTSMYLCASSQGLAGGPPTETQYFGPGTRLLVL.

The chain joins TRBV5-6 to TRBJ2-3, with no clear D. This CDR3 comprises 16 residues. V shed 0 bases and J shed 1 base, with 12 bases lying between them. Germline assignment: CDR1 SGHDT and CDR2 YYEEEE. This CDR3 is CASSLALGSGTDTQYF. For the CDR3, the DNA is TGTGCCAGCAGCTTGGCTCTTGGCTCGGGCACAGATACGCAGTATTTT.

The chain has TRBV7-6 and TRBJ2-5; 7 positions agree with TRBD1. With V trimmed by 1 base and J by 2 bases, 1 base remained unmatched. CDR3 length equals 14 residues. Per germline, CDR1 SGHVS and CDR2 FNYEAQ. This CDR3 is CASSLVGQQETQYF. DNA of the CDR3: TGTGCCAGCAGCTTAGTGGGACAGCAAGAGACCCAGTACTTC.

This clonotype turned up a few times. The chain is built from TRBV5-1 and TRBJ2-7; D is possibly TRBD2 (7 bases). CDR1 SGHRS and CDR2 YFSETQ come from the germline V gene. V was clipped by 4 bases and J by 3 bases, with 17 bases between them. The CDR3 is 15 amino acids. CDR3 sequence: CASSPSGGFLYEQYF. DNA of the CDR3: TGCGCCAGCAGCCCATCGGGGGGCTTTCTCTACGAGCAGTACTTC. Variable domain in full (rest from reference TRBV5-1 and TRBJ2-7): KAGVTQTPRYLIKTRGQQVTLSCSPISGHRSVSWYQQTPGQGLQFLFEYFSETQRNKGNFPGRFSGRQFSNSRSEMNVSTLELGDSALYLCASSPSGGFLYEQYFGPGTRLTVT.

This chain uses TRBV15 with TRBJ2-5, with D possibly TRBD1 on 5 matching bases. There are 15 residues in the CDR3. The ends were cut back, 1 base at V and 7 bases at J, with 16 bases in the middle. Germline V gene lookup returns CDR1 LNHNV and CDR2 YYDKDF (reference sequence). The DNA of the CDR3 is TGTGCCACCAGCAGAGCAACGTCAGGGTTAGGGACCCAGTACTTC. Translated, it gives CATSRATSGLGTQYF. Variable domain in full (rest from reference TRBV15 and TRBJ2-5): DAMVIQNPRYQVTQFGKPVTLSCSQTLNHNVMYWYQQKSSQAPKLLFHYYDKDFNNEADTPDNFQSRRPNTSFCFLDIRSPGLGDTAMYLCATSRATSGLGTQYFGPGTRLLVL.

This sequence joins TRBV5-6 and TRBJ1-1, with TRBD1 as a possible D gene (6 bases). Deletions cut 2 bases from V and 5 bases from J, with 13 bases between. The CDR3 totals 14 residues. Germline V gives CDR1 SGHDT, CDR2 YYEEEE. The CDR3 spells CASSLLQGLTEAFF. As DNA, the CDR3 is TGTGCCAGCAGCTTACTACAGGGATTAACTGAAGCTTTCTTT.